This T cell receptor beta chain was captured in a study of blood T cell repertoires in COVID-19 (dated by TCRdb to the early 2020s). Regarding the study in general: The collaborator samples originated in the United States, Italy and Spain and spanned the acute and convalescent phases of COVID-19. The samples were drawn from the first 160 participants of the ongoing ImmuneRACE study and from 1,200 or so subjects provided by 6 global collaborators. The material from the prospective study consisted of cDNA or gDNA derived from T cells, B-cell-depleted T cells, or PBMCs. Sample metadata almost always included a de-identified subject ID, COVID-19 status, age in years and sex. The dataset comprised deeply sampled blood TCRbeta repertoires from subjects exposed to, actively infected with, or recovered from COVID-19. Where HLA class I and class II types were available, the types were taken from metadata supplied by the sample provider, not from assay-based typing. A freely available public database, intended as a resource for researchers studying the immune response to SARS-CoV-2, is where the repertoires were released.

TCRbeta CDR3 regions were amplified from genomic DNA by means of the immunoSEQ Assay, a bias-controlled multiplex PCR. As for the original processing: Nucleated cell counts per sample were estimated from amplification of reference gene primers within the assay. Sequence reads were collapsed and filtered to measure the absolute abundance of every unique TCRbeta CDR3 rearrangement. Productive Simpson clonality was computed per sample as the square root of Simpson's diversity index over productive rearrangements. Held by TCRdb, this immuneACCESS table contains in-frame sequences only and omits some clones. Under half of the omission traces to an unresolved V gene where checked; the cause of the rest is unknown. That table is the source of V, J and clone size, and D and trimming were worked out from the DNA. Here the sample has 110,000 to 150,000 clones; 70% to 80% occur a single time. In total, the top ten clones hold just under 5% of the sample.

At one collaborating source in Seattle, patients were enrolled during active infection and were followed longitudinally through the course of disease. Collaborating institutions collected whole blood in K2EDTA tubes following their own protocols. Collaborator samples were shipped for TCRbeta analysis as frozen whole blood, isolated PBMCs, or DNA extracted from either sample type. CDR1 and CDR2 are read off the germline V gene as MDHEN and SYDVKM. Unmatched junction bases come to 6, with V trimmed by 5 bases and J by 7 bases. The CDR3 contains 14 residues, cysteine and phenylalanine counted. Only the CDR3 region is kept as DNA, spanning 42 bases read in frame from base 1. Here is what the overall study found, with its caveats: The amount of clinical and demographic metadata varied by source and participant and was provided uncurated.

For this clone: There is no known antigen for this receptor. Base qualities are not at hand, and no much larger clone is one base apart.

The sequenced sample consisted of peripheral blood. The receptor was isolated from a woman in her 70s with COVID-19, enrolled during active disease. This chain is built from TRBV28 and TRBJ1-5; 9 junctional bases match TRBD1. The CDR3 reads CASSKQGARQPQHF. The nucleotide sequence reads TGTGCCAGCAGTAAACAGGGGGCGCGCCAGCCCCAGCATTTT.